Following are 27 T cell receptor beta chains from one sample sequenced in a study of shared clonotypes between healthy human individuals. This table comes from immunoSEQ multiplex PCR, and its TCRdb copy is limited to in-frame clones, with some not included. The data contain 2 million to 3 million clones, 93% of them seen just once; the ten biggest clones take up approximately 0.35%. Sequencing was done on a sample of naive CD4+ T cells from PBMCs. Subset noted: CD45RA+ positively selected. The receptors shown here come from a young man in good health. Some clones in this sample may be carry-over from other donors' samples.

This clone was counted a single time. CDR3 in amino acids: CASSVGEWREQYF. CDR3 DNA sequence: TGTGCCAGCAGTGTAGGGGAGTGGCGCGAGCAGTACTTC. The gene calls are TRBV2 and TRBJ2-7, with D perhaps given as TRBD1 or TRBD2 (5 bases each). Germline CDR1 SNHLY, CDR2 FYNNEI. The CDR3 consists of 13 residues. V was shortened by 4 bases and J by 6 bases, with 13 bases between the two germline ends.

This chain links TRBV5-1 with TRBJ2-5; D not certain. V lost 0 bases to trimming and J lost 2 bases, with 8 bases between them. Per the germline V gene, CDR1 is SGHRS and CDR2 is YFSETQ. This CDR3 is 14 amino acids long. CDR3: CASSLVMRQETQYF. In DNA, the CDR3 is TGCGCCAGCAGCTTGGTAATGCGGCAAGAGACCCAGTACTTC. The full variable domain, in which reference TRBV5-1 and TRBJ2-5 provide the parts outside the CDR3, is KAGVTQTPRYLIKTRGQQVTLSCSPISGHRSVSWYQQTPGQGLQFLFEYFSETQRNKGNFPGRFSGRQFSNSRSEMNVSTLELGDSALYLCASSLVMRQETQYFGPGTRLLVL.

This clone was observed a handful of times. CDR3 nucleotide sequence: TGTGCCAGCAGCCAAGATGCGAGGTTAACTCAGCCCCAGCATTTT. The encoded protein is CASSQDARLTQPQHF. The V call is TRBV4-2, the J call TRBJ1-5; D is undetermined. V gave up 0 bases and J gave up 6 bases, with 12 bases separating them. This CDR3 spans 15 amino acids. From germline, CDR1 is LGHNA and CDR2 YNFKEQ.

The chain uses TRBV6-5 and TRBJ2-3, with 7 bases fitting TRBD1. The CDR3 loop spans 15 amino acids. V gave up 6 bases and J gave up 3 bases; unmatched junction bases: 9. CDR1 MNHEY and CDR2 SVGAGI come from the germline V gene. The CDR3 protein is CASSNRKGATDTQYF. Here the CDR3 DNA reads TGTGCCAGCAGCAACCGAAAGGGGGCGACAGATACGCAGTATTTT.

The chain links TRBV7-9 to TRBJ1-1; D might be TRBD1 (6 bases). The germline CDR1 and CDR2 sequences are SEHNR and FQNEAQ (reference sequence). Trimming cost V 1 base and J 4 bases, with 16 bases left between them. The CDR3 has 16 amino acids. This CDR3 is CASSLEGPGQSTEAFF. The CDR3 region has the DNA TGTGCCAGCAGCTTAGAGGGCCCGGGACAAAGCACTGAAGCTTTCTTT.

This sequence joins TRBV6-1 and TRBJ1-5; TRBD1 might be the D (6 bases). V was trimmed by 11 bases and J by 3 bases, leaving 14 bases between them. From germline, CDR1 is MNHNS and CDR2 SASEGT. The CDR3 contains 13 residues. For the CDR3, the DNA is TGTGCCGGAAGGGTGGGGGCCAATCAGCCCCAGCATTTT. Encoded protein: CAGRVGANQPQHF.

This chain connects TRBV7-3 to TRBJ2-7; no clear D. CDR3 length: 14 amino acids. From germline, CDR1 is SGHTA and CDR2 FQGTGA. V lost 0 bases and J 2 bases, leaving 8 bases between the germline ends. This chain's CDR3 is CASSLTTGAYEQYF. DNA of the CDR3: TGTGCCAGCAGCTTAACTACCGGTGCCTACGAGCAGTACTTC.

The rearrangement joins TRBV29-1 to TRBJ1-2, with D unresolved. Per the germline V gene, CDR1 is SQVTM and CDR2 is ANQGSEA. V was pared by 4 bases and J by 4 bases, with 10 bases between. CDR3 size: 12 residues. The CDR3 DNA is TGCAGCGTTGGAGAGGAGTCCTATGGCTACACCTTC. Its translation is CSVGEESYGYTF.

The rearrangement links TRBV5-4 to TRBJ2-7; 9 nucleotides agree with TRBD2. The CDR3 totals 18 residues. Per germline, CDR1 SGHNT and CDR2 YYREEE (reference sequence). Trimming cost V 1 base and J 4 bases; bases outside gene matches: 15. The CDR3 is CASSLRRLAESPTYEQYF. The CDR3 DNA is TGTGCCAGCAGCTTGCGAAGACTAGCGGAGTCTCCTACTTACGAGCAGTACTTC.

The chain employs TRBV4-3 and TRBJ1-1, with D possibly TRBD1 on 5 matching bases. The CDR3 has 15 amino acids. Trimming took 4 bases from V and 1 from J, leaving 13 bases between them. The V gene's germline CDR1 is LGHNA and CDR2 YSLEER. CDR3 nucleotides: TGCGCCAGCAGCCCCCGGAGGGGCGGGAACACTGAAGCTTTCTTT. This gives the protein CASSPRRGGNTEAFF.

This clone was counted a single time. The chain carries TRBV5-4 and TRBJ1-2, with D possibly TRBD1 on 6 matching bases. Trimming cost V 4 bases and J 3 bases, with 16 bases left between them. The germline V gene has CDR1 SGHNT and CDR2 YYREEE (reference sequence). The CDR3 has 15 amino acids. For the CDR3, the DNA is TGTGCCAGCAGCGTCAGGGGAGTAATCGACTATGGCTACACCTTC. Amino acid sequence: CASSVRGVIDYGYTF.

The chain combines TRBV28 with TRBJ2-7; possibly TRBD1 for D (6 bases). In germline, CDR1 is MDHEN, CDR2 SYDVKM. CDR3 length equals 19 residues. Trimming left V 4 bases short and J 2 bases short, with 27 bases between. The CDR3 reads CASSSRAGTTELGTYEQYF. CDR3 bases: TGTGCCAGCAGTTCAAGGGCCGGGACAACAGAGTTGGGAACCTACGAGCAGTACTTC. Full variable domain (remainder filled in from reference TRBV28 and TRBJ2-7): DVKVTQSSRYLVKRTGEKVFLECVQDMDHENMFWYRQDPGLGLRLIYFSYDVKMKEKGDIPEGYSVSREKKERFSLILESASTNQTSMYLCASSSRAGTTELGTYEQYFGPGTRLTVT.

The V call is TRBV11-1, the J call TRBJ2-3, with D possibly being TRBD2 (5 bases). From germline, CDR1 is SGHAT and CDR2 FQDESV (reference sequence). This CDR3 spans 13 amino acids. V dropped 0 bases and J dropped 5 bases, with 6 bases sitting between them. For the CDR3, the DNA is TGTGCCAGCAGCTTAGCGGGAGAAGATACGCAGTATTTT. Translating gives CASSLAGEDTQYF.

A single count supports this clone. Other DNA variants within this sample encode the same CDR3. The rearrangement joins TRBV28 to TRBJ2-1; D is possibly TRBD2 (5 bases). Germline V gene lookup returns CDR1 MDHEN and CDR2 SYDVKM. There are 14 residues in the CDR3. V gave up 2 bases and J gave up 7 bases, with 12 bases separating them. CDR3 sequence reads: CASSLGGSLNEQFF. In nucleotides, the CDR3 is TGTGCCAGCAGTTTAGGAGGTAGTTTAAATGAGCAGTTCTTC.

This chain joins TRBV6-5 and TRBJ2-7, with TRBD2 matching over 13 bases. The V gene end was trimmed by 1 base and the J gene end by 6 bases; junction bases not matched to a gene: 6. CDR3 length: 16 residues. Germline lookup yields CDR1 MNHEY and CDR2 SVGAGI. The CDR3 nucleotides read TGTGCCAGCAGTTACTTACTAGCGGGAGGGCCCGGCGAGCAGTACTTC. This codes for CASSYLLAGGPGEQYF.

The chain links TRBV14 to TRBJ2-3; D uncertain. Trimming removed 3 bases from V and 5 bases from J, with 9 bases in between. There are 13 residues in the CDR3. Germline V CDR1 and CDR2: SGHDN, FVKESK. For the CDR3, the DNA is TGTGCCAGCAGCCACGGTTCTCAAGATACGCAGTATTTT. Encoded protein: CASSHGSQDTQYF.

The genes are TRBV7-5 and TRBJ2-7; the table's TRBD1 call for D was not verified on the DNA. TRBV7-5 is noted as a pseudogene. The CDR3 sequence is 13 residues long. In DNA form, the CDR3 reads TGTGCCAGAAGCCCCGACATAACCTACGAGCAGTACTTC. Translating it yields CARSPDITYEQYF.

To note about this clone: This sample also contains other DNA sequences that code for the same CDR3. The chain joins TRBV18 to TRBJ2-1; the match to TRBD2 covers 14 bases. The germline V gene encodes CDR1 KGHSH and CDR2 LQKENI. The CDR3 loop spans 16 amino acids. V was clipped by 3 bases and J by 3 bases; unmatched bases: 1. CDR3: CASSPGTSGSYNEQFF. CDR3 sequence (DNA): TGTGCCAGCTCACCTGGGACTAGCGGGAGCTACAATGAGCAGTTCTTC. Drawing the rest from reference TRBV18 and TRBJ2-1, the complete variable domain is NAGVMQNPRHLVRRRGQEARLRCSPMKGHSHVYWYRQLPEEGLKFMVYLQKENIIDESGMPKERFSAEFPKEGPSILRIQQVVRGDSAAYFCASSPGTSGSYNEQFFGPGTRLTVL.

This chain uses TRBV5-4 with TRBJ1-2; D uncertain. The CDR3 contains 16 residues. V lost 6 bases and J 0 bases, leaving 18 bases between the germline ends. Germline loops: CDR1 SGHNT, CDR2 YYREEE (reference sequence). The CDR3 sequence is CASTIAFLRANYGYTF. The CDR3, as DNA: TGTGCCAGCACCATTGCCTTTCTGCGAGCTAACTATGGCTACACCTTC.

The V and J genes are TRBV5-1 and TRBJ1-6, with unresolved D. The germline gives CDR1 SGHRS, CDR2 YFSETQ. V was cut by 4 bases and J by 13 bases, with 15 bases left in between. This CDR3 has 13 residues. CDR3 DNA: TGCGCCAGCAGCCCTTCAGACGGTGTGCCCCTCCACTTT. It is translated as CASSPSDGVPLHF.

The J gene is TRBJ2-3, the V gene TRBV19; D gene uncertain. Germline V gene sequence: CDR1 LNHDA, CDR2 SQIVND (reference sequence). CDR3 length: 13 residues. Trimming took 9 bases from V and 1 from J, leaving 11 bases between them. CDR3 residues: CASWGLRTDTQYF. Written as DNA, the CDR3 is TGTGCCAGCTGGGGTCTCCGCACAGATACGCAGTATTTT.

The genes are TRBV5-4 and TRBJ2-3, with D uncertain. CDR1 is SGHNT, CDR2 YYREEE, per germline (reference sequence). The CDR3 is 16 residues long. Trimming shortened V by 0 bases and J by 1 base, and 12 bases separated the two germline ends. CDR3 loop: CASSLVLSGGTDTQYF. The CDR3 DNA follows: TGTGCCAGCAGCTTGGTTTTGTCAGGAGGCACAGATACGCAGTATTTT. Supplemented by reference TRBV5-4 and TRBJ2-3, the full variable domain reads ETGVTQSPTHLIKTRGQQVTLRCSSQSGHNTVSWYQQALGQGPQFIFQYYREEENGRGNFPPRFSGLQFPNYSSELNVNALELDDSALYLCASSLVLSGGTDTQYFGPGTRLTVL.

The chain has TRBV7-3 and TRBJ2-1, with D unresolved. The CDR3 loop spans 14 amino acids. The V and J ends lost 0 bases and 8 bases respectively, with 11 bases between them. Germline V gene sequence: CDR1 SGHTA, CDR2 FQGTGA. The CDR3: CASSLTIRGHEQFF. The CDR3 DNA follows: TGTGCCAGCAGCTTAACTATTCGCGGACATGAGCAGTTCTTC. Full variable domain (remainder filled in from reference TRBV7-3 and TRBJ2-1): GAGVSQTPSNKVTEKGKYVELRCDPISGHTALYWYRQSLGQGPEFLIYFQGTGAADDSGLPNDRFFAVRPEGSVSTLKIQRTERGDSAVYLCASSLTIRGHEQFFGPGTRLTVL.

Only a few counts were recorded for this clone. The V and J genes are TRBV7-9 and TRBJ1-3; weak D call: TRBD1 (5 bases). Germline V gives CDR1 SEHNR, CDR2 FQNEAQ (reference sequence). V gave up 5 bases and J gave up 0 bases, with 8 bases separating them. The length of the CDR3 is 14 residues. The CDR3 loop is CASSKTVSGNTIYF. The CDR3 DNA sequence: TGTGCCAGCAGCAAGACAGTCTCTGGAAACACCATATATTTT.

CDR3 loop: CASSLAGGTGPYEQYF. CDR3 DNA: TGTGCCAGCAGCTTGGCCGGCGGGACAGGGCCCTACGAGCAGTACTTC. The chain has TRBV5-4 and TRBJ2-7, with 9 bases identical to TRBD1. Trimming removed 0 bases from V and 2 bases from J; junction bases left unmatched: 6. CDR3 length: 16 residues. Germline V gene sequence: CDR1 SGHNT, CDR2 YYREEE (reference sequence).

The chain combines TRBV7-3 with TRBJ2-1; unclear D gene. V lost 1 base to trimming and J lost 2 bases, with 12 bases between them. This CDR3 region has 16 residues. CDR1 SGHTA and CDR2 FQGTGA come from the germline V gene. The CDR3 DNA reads TGTGCCAGCAGCTTAAAACGGTCTGGAGCCTACAATGAGCAGTTCTTC. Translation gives CASSLKRSGAYNEQFF.

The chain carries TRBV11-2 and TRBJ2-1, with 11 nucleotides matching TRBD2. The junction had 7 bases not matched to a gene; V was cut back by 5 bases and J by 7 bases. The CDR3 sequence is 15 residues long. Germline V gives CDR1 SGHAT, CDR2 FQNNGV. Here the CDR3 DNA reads TGTGCCAGCAGCAAACTAGCGGGAGTGAGAAATGAGCAGTTCTTC. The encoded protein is CASSKLAGVRNEQFF. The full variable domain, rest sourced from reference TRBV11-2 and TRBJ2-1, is EAGVAQSPRYKIIEKRQSVAFWCNPISGHATLYWYQQILGQGPKLLIQFQNNGVVDDSQLPKDRFSAERLKGVDSTLKIQPAKLEDSAVYLCASSKLAGVRNEQFFGPGTRLTVL.